A selection of T cell receptor beta chains follows, all from one sample in a study of T cell repertoires in cytomegalovirus infection. From the reads, TCRdb called clonotypes with MiXCR, one entry per CDR3 protein. Of 500,000 or so distinct CDR3 sequences in the sample, approximately 15% are singletons; the top ten hold roughly 25%. Sample: CD8+ T cells from PBMCs. The source is a human donor in good health (CMV status not recorded). Some clones in this sample may be carry-over from other donors' samples. Both conserved end residues are trimmed from each CDR3.

>TRBV7-3|TRBJ2-3
ASSLRGTPTTDTQY
>TRBV11-2|TRBJ2-5
ASRSEIGGETQY
>TRBV7-9|TRBJ2-2
ASSSGTGAAGELF
>TRBV7-6|TRBJ2-3
ASSSGQGISDTQY
>TRBV15|TRBJ1-2
ATSRGQAWGYT
>TRBV6-5|TRBJ1-2
ASSYSIIPIPPHGYT
>TRBV20-1|TRBJ1-2
SAPTPTGESYYGYT
>TRBV29-1|TRBJ1-6
SVESGTENNSPLH
>TRBV10-3|TRBJ1-2
ASKTAGGGALYGYT
>TRBV3-1|TRBJ1-3
ASSQVDSGNTIY
>TRBV14|TRBJ1-1
ASSLPGGPTTEAF
>TRBV29-1|TRBJ2-1
SVVSGEQF
>TRBV7-9|TRBJ2-7
ATQDHEQY
>TRBV13|TRBJ2-7
ASSARTESSYEQY
>TRBV7-8|TRBJ2-1
ASSPFRIGTSGRNAYNEQF
>TRBV19|TRBJ2-7
ASSILFGAGGEQY
>TRBV4-1|TRBJ2-7
ASSQMLPGQGYYEQY
>TRBV27|TRBJ2-6
AIMSPGANVLT
>TRBV7-9|TRBJ2-3
ASRKGTGDIRTDTQY
>TRBV10-3|TRBJ2-1
AISPTGGSYNEQF
>TRBV7-2|TRBJ2-7
ASSLAAVLTPGYEQY
>TRBV11-2|TRBJ2-5
ASSSSAWGILEETQY
>TRBV19|TRBJ2-1
ASSMAYNEQF
>TRBV29-1|TRBJ2-1
SVGSGSDEQF
>TRBV29-1|TRBJ2-7
SVEVRGQGSTYEQY
>TRBV27|TRBJ2-5
ASRSLGGKGETQY
>TRBV7-9|TRBJ1-1
ASSSKRDTSYTEAF
>TRBV11-2|TRBJ1-2
ASSLDGWSRDRGRRNGYT
>TRBV5-4|TRBJ1-2
ASSPNPSSGYT
>TRBV7-6|TRBJ1-1
ASSLVQGWRNTEAF
>TRBV12-3/TRBV12-4|TRBJ1-1
ASSSGAPNTEAF
>TRBV9|TRBJ2-5
ASSVEGGDQETQY
>TRBV20-1|TRBJ2-1
SARDQDGYNEQF
>TRBV3-1|TRBJ2-7
ASSQDEDSSYEQY
>TRBV7-9|TRBJ2-3
ASSLGYSDTQY
>TRBV7-9|TRBJ1-1
ASSLERQNEAF
>TRBV5-4|TRBJ1-1
ASSPGWGEDTEAF
>TRBV20-1|TRBJ1-1
SATSTGMTGEAF
>TRBV6-1|TRBJ1-2
ASSEIWLQAYGYT
>TRBV7-9|TRBJ2-7
ASSSRGDEQY
>TRBV5-6|TRBJ2-1
ASSGTYDEQF
>TRBV27|TRBJ2-5
ASSRGGNQETQY
>TRBV12-3/TRBV12-4|TRBJ2-1
ASSRLAGNYNEQF
>TRBV20-1|TRBJ1-1
SAIYGQATGRNTEAF
>TRBV28|TRBJ1-4
ASSYRDSFSKLF